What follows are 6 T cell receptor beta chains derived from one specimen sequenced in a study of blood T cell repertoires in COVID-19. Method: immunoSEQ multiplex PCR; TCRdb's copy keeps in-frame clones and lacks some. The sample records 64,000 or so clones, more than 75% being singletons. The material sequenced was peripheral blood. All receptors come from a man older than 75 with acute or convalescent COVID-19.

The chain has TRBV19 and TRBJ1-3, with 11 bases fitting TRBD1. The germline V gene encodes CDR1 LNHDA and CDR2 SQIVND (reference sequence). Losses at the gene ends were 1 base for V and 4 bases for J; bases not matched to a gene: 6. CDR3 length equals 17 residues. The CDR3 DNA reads TGTGCCAGTAGTATAGGAGGACAGGGGGCGCGGGGAAACACCATATATTTT. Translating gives CASSIGGQGARGNTIYF.

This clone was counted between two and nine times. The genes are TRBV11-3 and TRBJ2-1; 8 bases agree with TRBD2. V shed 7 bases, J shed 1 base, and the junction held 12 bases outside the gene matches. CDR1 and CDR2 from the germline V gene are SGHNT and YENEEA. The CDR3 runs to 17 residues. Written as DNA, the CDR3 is TGTGCCAGCACCTCCAGCAAGCGGGGGTCTTCCTACAATGAGCAGTTCTTC. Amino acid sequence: CASTSSKRGSSYNEQFF.

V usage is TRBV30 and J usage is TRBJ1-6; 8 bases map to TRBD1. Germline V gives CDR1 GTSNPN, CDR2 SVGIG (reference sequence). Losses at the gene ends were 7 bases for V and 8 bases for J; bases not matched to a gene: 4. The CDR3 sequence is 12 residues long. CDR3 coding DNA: TGTGCCTACGGGACAGGCCATTCACCCCTCCACTTT. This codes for CAYGTGHSPLHF. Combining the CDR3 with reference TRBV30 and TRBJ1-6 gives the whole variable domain SQTIHQWPATLVQPVGSPLSLECTVEGTSNPNLYWYRQAAGRGLQLLFYSVGIGQISSEVPQNLSASRPQDRQFILSSKKLLLSDSGFYLCAYGTGHSPLHFGNGTRLTVT.

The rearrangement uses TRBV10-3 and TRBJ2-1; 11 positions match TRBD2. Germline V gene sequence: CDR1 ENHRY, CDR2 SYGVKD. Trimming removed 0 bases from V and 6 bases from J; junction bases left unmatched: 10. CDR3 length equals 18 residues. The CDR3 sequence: CAISESGVAGGPRNEQFF. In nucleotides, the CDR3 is TGTGCCATCAGTGAGTCAGGGGTAGCGGGAGGGCCACGCAATGAGCAGTTCTTC.

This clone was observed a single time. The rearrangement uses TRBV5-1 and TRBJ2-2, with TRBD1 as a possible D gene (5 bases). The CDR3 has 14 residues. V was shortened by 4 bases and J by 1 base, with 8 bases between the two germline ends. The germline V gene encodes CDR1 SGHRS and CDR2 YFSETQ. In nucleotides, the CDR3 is TGCGCCAGCAGCGCTGACAGGAACACCGGGGAGCTGTTTTTT. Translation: CASSADRNTGELFF.

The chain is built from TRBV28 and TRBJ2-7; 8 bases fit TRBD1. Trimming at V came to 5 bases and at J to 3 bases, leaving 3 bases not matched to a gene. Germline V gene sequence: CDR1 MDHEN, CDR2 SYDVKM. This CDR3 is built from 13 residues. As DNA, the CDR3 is TGTGCCAGCAGTATGGGACAGGACTACGAGCAGTACTTC. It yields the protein CASSMGQDYEQYF.